This TCR beta chain originates from a study of CD8 T cells in Susac syndrome. Whole-study findings and limits: It was acknowledged in the study that the number of individuals who were included in its TCR sequencing and HLA analysis was relatively small.

The germline CDR1 and CDR2 sequences are LGHNA and YSLEER. The CDR3 loop spans 18 amino acids. Trimming pared 4 bases from V and 0 bases from J, leaving 19 bases between. The authors reverse transcribed roughly 0.45 to 1 ug RNA with random hexamers. The amplification used immunoSEQ multiplex PCR on TCR beta CDR3; it spanned 54 Vbeta and 13 Jbeta. TCRdb reanalysed the immunoSEQ multiplex PCR reads using MiXCR and keeps one entry per CDR3 protein. The data hold over 150,000 distinct CDR3 sequences, with roughly 92% observed a single time. In blood CD8+ and CD4+ T cells, TCR beta underwent sequencing. The multiple sclerosis control group comprised treatment-naive patients with stable or active relapsing-remitting disease. As concerns this clonotype: Antigen: not known.

The receptor was derived from a human donor with multiple sclerosis. The genes are TRBV4-3 and TRBJ2-1; the D is unclear. The material sequenced was CD4+ T cells from PBMCs. DNA for the CDR3: TGCGCCAGCAGCCCAGAAGGCCGGGCTTTTAACTCCTACAATGAGCAGTTCTTC. Protein: CASSPEGRAFNSYNEQFF.